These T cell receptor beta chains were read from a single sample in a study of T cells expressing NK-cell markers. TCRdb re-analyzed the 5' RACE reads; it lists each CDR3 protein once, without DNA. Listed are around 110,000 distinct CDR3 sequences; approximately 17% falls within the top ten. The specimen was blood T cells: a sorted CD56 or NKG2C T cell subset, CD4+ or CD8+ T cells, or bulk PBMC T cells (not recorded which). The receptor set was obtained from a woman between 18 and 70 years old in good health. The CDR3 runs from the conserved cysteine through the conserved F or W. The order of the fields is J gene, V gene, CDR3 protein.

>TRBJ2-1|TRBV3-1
CASSQFRESYNEQFF
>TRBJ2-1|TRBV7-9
CASSYPEGEQFF
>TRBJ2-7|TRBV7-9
CASSPVSYEQYF
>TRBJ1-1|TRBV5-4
CASSPLEATEAFF
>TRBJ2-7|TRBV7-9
CAGSLAGGLSYEQYF
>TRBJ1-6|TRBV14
CASSQVFVETYNSPLHF
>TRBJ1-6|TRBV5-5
CASSLGGSPLHF
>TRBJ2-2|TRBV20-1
CGSGRAGELFF
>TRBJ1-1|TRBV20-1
CSARVVTEAFF
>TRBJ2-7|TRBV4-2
CASSQESYEQYF
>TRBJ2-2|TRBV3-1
CASSPGGLADTGELFF
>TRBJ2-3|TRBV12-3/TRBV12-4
CASSLDGLNTDTQYF
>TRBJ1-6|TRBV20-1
CSARDSGEASYNSPLHF
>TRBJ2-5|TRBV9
CASSVVGIWGETQYF
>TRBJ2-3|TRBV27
CASSLSPASTDTQYF
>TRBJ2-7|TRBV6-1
CASSESGGSPYEQYF
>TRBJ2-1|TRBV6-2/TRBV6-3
CASIPAGAYNEQFF
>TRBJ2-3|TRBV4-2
CASSPGTPADTQYF
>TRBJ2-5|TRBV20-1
CSASSSGEETQYF
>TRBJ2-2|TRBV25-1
CASSPRDRPTGELFF
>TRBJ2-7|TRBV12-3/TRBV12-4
CASSLAPPYEQYF
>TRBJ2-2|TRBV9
CASSVFGTSNTGELFF
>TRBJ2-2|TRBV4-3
CASSHEPGGVTGELFF
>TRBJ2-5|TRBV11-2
CASSLGGIGETQYF
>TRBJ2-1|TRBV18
CASSPLGAAKNEQFF
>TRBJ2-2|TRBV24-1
CATSTERGGFTGELFF
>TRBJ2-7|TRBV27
CASRFGQGEYEQYF
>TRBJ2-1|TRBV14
CASSQDRLAGLNEQFF
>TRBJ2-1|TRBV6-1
CASTKTSGGLSSYNEQFF
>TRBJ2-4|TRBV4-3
CASSQDLSVMAKNIQYF
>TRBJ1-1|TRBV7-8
CASSSTGWDTEAFF
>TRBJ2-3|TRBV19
CASTPGTGGLTDTQYF
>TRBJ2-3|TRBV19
CASSSRQRWPDTQYF
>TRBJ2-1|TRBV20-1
CSARDLNEQFF
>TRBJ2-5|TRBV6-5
CASSYIRTGQETQYF
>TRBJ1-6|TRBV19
CASSHGPNNSPLHF
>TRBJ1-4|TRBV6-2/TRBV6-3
CASSLPGEKLFF
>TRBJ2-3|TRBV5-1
CASSLTSVDQYF
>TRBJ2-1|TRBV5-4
CASSFGQEQFF
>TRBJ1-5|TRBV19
CASSIPQLNQPQHF
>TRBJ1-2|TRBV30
CAWSVNGGQGIGNYGYTF
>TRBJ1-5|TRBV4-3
CASSQEPGGVQPQHF
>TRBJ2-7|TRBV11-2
CASSPGDPYEQYF
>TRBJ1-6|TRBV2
CASSERSSYNSPLHF
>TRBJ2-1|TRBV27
CASSLLVSNEQFF
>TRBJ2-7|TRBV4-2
CASSQDWDVGTVYEQYF
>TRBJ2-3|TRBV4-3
CASSPDGGASTDTQYF
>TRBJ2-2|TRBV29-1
CSVEASGYTGELFF
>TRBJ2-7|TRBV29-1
CSVEIWVDRHPYEQYF
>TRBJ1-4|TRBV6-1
CASSQLGGQGDEKLFF
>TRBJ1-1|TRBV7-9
CASSPLLGLNTEAFF
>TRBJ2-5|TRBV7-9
CASSLFPRDETQYF
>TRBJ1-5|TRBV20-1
CSARDIGSRGNQPQHF
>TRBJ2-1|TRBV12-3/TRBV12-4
CATHGGNEQFF
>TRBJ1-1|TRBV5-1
CASSRNDTEAFF
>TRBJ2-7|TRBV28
CASSTGTGGQDRPYF
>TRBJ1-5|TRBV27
CASPPAGSQPQHF